Sequencing of this T cell receptor (beta chain) was carried out in a study of blood T cells in healthy people across ages. Germline values: CDR1 MDHEN, CDR2 SYDVKM. This CDR3 is 16 amino acids long. V lost 3 bases to trimming and J lost 5 bases, with 19 bases between them. A J-beta primer mix and a sample-barcoded 5' primer were used in a second PCR of about 7 to 12 cycles. TCRdb reprocessed the 5' RACE reads with MiXCR, giving one entry per CDR3 protein. The sample has approximately 850,000 distinct CDR3 sequences, 44% seen once. Isolated PBMCs totaled at least 7 million in each sample. The chain is built from TRBV28 and TRBJ2-5; D possibly uses TRBD1 or TRBD2 (6 bases each). Sequenced material: blood. The clonotype originates from a man in his fifties or sixties in good health. The CDR3 loop reads CASSFQSFGGGETQYF. The DNA for the CDR3 is TGTGCCAGCAGTTTCCAATCATTCGGGGGCGGGGAGACCCAGTACTTC.